In this sample, the clone carrying this T cell receptor beta chain turned up many times. Its antigen remains unknown. Amplification targeted the TCR beta CDR3 regions, with RNA transcripts as the source material. First-round RT-PCR with HTBI primers preceded a second-round multiplex PCR. TCRdb re-analysed the multiplex PCR reads in MiXCR, keeping a single row per CDR3 protein. The profile shows fewer than 400,000 distinct CDR3 sequences, 15% to 20% of them singletons. The data were obtained in a study of Graves' ophthalmopathy and Graves' hyperthyroidism. Study results and caveats: Blood also contained most of the expanded thyroid clonotypes above 0.001 frequency.

The CDR3 totals 19 residues. Trimming removed 4 bases at V and 0 bases at J, with 27 bases between. CDR1 is SQVTM and CDR2 is ANQGSEA in the germline V gene. V and J are TRBV29-1 and TRBJ1-1; perhaps TRBD1 as D (5 bases). Sample: peripheral blood. The sequence was obtained from a young woman with Graves' ophthalmopathy. The CDR3 loop is CSVGRDKAVLGDLNTEAFF. CDR3 nucleotide sequence: TGCAGCGTTGGACGGGATAAAGCCGTATTAGGGGATTTGAACACTGAAGCTTTCTTT. Full variable domain (remainder filled in from reference TRBV29-1 and TRBJ1-1): SAVISQKPSRDICQRGTSLTIQCQVDSQVTMMFWYRQQPGQSLTLIATANQGSEATYESGFVIDKFPISRPNLTFSTLTVSNMSPEDSSIYLCSVGRDKAVLGDLNTEAFFGQGTRLTVV.